The 30 T cell receptor beta chains below come from one sample, sequenced in a study of T cells in Graves' hyperthyroidism and ophthalmopathy. RNA transcripts provided the source from which TCR beta CDR3 regions were amplified. A set of HTBI primers served as the primers for a first-round RT-PCR of the TCR CDR3. Each CDR3 protein gets one entry after TCRdb re-called the multiplex PCR reads with MiXCR. The sample holds about 300,000 distinct CDR3 sequences, around 20% seen once. The sample was blood. These receptors came from a man aged 50-60 years with Graves' ophthalmopathy.

In its sample, this clonotype was seen many times. The chain is built from TRBV7-2 and TRBJ2-3; 15 bases are shared with TRBD2. The CDR3 consists of 19 residues. The junction had 10 bases not matched to a gene; V was cut back by 5 bases and J by 1 base. The germline V gene encodes CDR1 SGHTA and CDR2 FQGNSA. In DNA form, the CDR3 reads TGTGCCAGCAGCGTACTAGGACTAGCGGGAGGGGTGGGCACAGATACGCAGTATTTT. This translates into CASSVLGLAGGVGTDTQYF.

Ten or more counts support this clonotype. The chain uses TRBV3-1 and TRBJ2-1, with D tentatively TRBD2 (6 bases). V dropped 1 base and J dropped 8 bases, with 18 bases sitting between them. Germline V gives CDR1 LGHDT, CDR2 YNNKEL (reference sequence). The CDR3 consists of 16 residues. CDR3 residues: CASSQGLLGTGDEQFF. The DNA for the CDR3 is TGTGCCAGCAGCCAAGGTTTATTAGGGACTGGGGATGAGCAGTTCTTC.

This clonotype appeared many times. V is TRBV12-3 or TRBV12-4 and J is TRBJ2-7, with a possible D match to TRBD1 (6 bases). Trimming shortened V by 2 bases and J by 6 bases, and 11 bases separated the two germline ends. The CDR3 spans 13 residues. Here the CDR3 DNA reads TGTGCCAGCAGTTTATCAACAGGGTTCGAGCAGTACTTC. Its translation is CASSLSTGFEQYF.

The chain carries TRBV11-2 and TRBJ2-5; 8 positions agree with TRBD1. Trimming took 3 bases from V and 4 from J; bases not matched to a gene: 4. The CDR3 has 14 residues. Germline V gene data show CDR1 as SGHAT and CDR2 as FQNNGV. The CDR3 nucleotides read TGTGCCAGCAGCTTTTCAGGGGGCGGAGAGACCCAGTACTTC. Translation gives CASSFSGGGETQYF.

In this sample, this clonotype turned up a few times. The chain is built from TRBV18 and TRBJ2-1, with 7 bases fitting TRBD1. Trimming took 3 bases from V and 0 from J; bases not matched to a gene: 2. The CDR3 has 15 amino acids. Looked up from germline, CDR1 is KGHSH and CDR2 is LQKENI. DNA for the CDR3: TGTGCCAGCTCACCGAACAGGGGCTCCTACAATGAGCAGTTCTTC. As protein: CASSPNRGSYNEQFF.

Concerning this clonotype itself: At one of its ends the junction is not consistent with the germline gene, which may arise from a read error. The chain couples TRBV12-3 or TRBV12-4 to TRBJ2-1; D is unresolved. This CDR3 comprises 14 residues. CDR3 bases: TGTGCCAGCAGTTTACGGAGCTCCTACAATGAGCAGCTCTTC. The encoded protein is CASSLRSSYNEQLF.

This clonotype was counted between two and nine times. V usage is TRBV10-3 and J usage is TRBJ2-1; TRBD1 aligns across 8 bases. The germline V gene encodes CDR1 ENHRY and CDR2 SYGVKD. J lost 11 bases, V lost 2 bases, and 8 bases had no gene match. The CDR3 runs 14 residues. DNA of the CDR3: TGTGCCATCAGTGAGGATACAGGGGGTGGTAAGCAGTTCTTC. Its protein product is CAISEDTGGGKQFF.

This clonotype was detected a few times. This chain connects TRBV6-2 or TRBV6-3 to TRBJ2-7; TRBD2 agrees at 10 bases. The germline V gene has CDR1 MNHEY and CDR2 SVGEGT. This CDR3 contains 14 residues. The V segment lost 2 bases and the J segment 6 bases; nucleotides outside the gene matches: 4. CDR3 loop: CASSYGGTSVEQYF. Here the CDR3 DNA reads TGTGCCAGCAGTTACGGCGGGACTAGCGTCGAGCAGTACTTC.

This clonotype was detected many times. In this CDR3 the conserved last residue, phenylalanine or tryptophan, is missing, so a read error is likely. The chain has TRBV5-6 and TRBJ2-5; 10 nucleotides line up with TRBD2. The CDR3 consists of 15 residues. V was pared by 0 bases and J by 5 bases, with 4 bases of the junction left unmatched. Per the germline V gene, CDR1 is SGHDT and CDR2 is YYEEEE. CDR3 loop: CASSLVASGSETQYI. The CDR3 DNA reads TGTGCCAGCAGCTTGGTGGCTAGCGGGAGTGAGACCCAGTACATC.

Regarding this clonotype: A much more abundant neighbour one base away suggests this may be a read error. The rearrangement uses TRBV2 and TRBJ1-6, with D possibly TRBD1 on 6 matching bases. This CDR3 is built from 14 residues. Looked up from germline, CDR1 is SNHLY and CDR2 is FYNNEI. V lost 5 bases, J lost 7 bases, and 12 bases lay in between. The CDR3 protein is CASSTGRGNSPLHF. The CDR3 bases are TGTGCCAGCAGTACGGGCAGGGGAAATTCACCCCTCCACTTT.

The V gene is TRBV6-1, the J gene TRBJ2-3; 12 bases match TRBD2. Trimming cost V 7 bases and J 1 base; bases outside gene matches: 3. Germline CDR1 and CDR2: MNHNS and SASEGT. The CDR3 runs 15 residues. CDR3 DNA sequence: TGTGCCAGCAAGTCTAGCGGGGGGGGCACAGATACGCAGTATTTT. Translating gives CASKSSGGGTDTQYF.

This clonotype was picked up a small number of times. This chain connects TRBV20-1 to TRBJ1-3; the match to TRBD1 covers 10 bases. Looked up from germline, CDR1 is DFQATT and CDR2 is SNEGSKA (reference sequence). The CDR3 consists of 16 residues. V shed 6 bases, J shed 0 bases, and the junction held 8 bases outside the gene matches. For the CDR3, the DNA is TGCAGTGCAATAGACAGGGGGCTCCACTCTGGAAACACCATATATTTT. It translates to CSAIDRGLHSGNTIYF.

This clonotype was observed many times. This chain uses TRBV30 with TRBJ2-5; D is undetermined. V was shortened by 4 bases and J by 0 bases, with 9 bases between the two germline ends. Germline CDR1 and CDR2: GTSNPN and SVGIG (reference sequence). The CDR3 extends over 13 amino acids. The CDR3 DNA reads as TGTGCCTGGACTATGGAGTACCAAGAGACCCAGTACTTC. Translating it yields CAWTMEYQETQYF.

In this sample, this clonotype turned up a few times. This may be a read error, as it is one base from a much larger clone. The chain carries TRBV20-1 and TRBJ2-5; TRBD2 matches at 12 bases. This CDR3 is built from 16 residues. Looked up from germline, CDR1 is DFQATT and CDR2 is SNEGSKA (reference sequence). V shed 6 bases, J shed 5 bases, and the junction held 13 bases outside the gene matches. CDR3 DNA: TGCAGTGCGGATCCGGGACTAGCGGGCTCCTCGGAGACCCAGTACTTC. Translation: CSADPGLAGSSETQYF.

The gene calls are TRBV20-1 and TRBJ1-2, with 7 positions matching TRBD1. CDR3 length: 18 residues. Per the germline V gene, CDR1 is DFQATT and CDR2 is SNEGSKA (reference sequence). V lost 0 bases to trimming and J lost 2 bases; unmatched junction nucleotides: 15. The chain's CDR3 is CSARDKVLSGTDNYGYTF. CDR3 DNA sequence: TGCAGTGCTAGAGATAAAGTATTATCCGGGACAGACAACTATGGCTACACCTTC.

This clonotype has a count of ten or more. CDR3 nucleotide sequence: TGCAGTGCTAGAGATTGGTCGGGACAGGGGGCGCGGAATGAGCAGTTCTTC. Protein product: CSARDWSGQGARNEQFF. The rearrangement uses TRBV20-1 and TRBJ2-1; 12 bases map to TRBD1. Germline V CDR1 and CDR2: DFQATT, SNEGSKA (reference sequence). This CDR3 has 17 residues. Trimming removed 0 bases from V and 7 bases from J; junction bases left unmatched: 10.

The chain combines TRBV7-6 with TRBJ2-1, with TRBD2 as a possible D gene (5 bases). Looked up from germline, CDR1 is SGHVS and CDR2 is FNYEAQ. Trimming stripped 8 bases from V and 4 bases from J, with 15 bases between. This CDR3 has 14 amino acids. The CDR3 bases are TGTGCCAGCTCGTGGCTAGCAGATTACAATGAGCAGTTCTTC. Its protein product is CASSWLADYNEQFF.

The chain is built from TRBV20-1 and TRBJ2-7; TRBD2 matches 12 bases. Germline loops: CDR1 DFQATT, CDR2 SNEGSKA (reference sequence). This CDR3 has 15 amino acids. Trimming took 0 bases from V and 3 from J; bases not matched to a gene: 3. The CDR3 region is CSARDRLAGVYEQYF. The CDR3 DNA follows: TGCAGTGCTAGAGACAGACTAGCGGGAGTCTACGAGCAGTACTTC.

This clonotype was observed many times. The genes are TRBV2 and TRBJ2-1; 9 positions match TRBD2. The ends lost 6 bases at V and 3 bases at J; junction bases unmatched: 9. Germline CDR1 is SNHLY and CDR2 is FYNNEI. This CDR3 comprises 16 residues. DNA for the CDR3: TGTGCCAGCAGCGAGGGAGCGGGAGGAGTCTACAATGAGCAGTTCTTC. Amino acid sequence: CASSEGAGGVYNEQFF.

In its sample, this clonotype was seen a few times. This chain connects TRBV12-3 or TRBV12-4 to TRBJ2-1, with 7 bases identical to TRBD2. The CDR3 has 15 residues. Losses at the gene ends were 6 bases for V and 5 bases for J; bases not matched to a gene: 10. The CDR3 DNA reads as TGTGCCAGCAGCCGACAAAGGCTAGCGGACAATGAGCAGTTCTTC. It codes for CASSRQRLADNEQFF.

This clonotype was seen ten or more times. The rearrangement uses TRBV20-1 and TRBJ1-4, with D unclear. CDR3 length equals 13 residues. Germline CDR1 reads DFQATT; CDR2 reads SNEGSKA (reference sequence). Trimming pared 2 bases from V and 8 bases from J, leaving 12 bases between. The DNA of the CDR3 is TGCAGTGCTAGACCACGGCAGAGCGAAAAACTGTTTTTT. It codes for CSARPRQSEKLFF.

This clonotype has a handful of counts. The genes are TRBV20-1 and TRBJ1-5; the D gene is possibly TRBD1 (5 bases). The germline V and J ends were trimmed by 0 bases and 9 bases, with 21 bases remaining between them. The CDR3 contains 16 residues. Looked up from germline, CDR1 is DFQATT and CDR2 is SNEGSKA (reference sequence). As DNA, the CDR3 is TGCAGTGCTAGAGACGTCCCTCGGGGGGTTGGAGGGCCCCAGCATTTT. Its protein product is CSARDVPRGVGGPQHF.

This clonotype was seen a handful of times. The V gene is TRBV5-1, the J gene TRBJ2-1; D is undetermined. V lost 2 bases and J lost 4, with 13 bases in between. The CDR3 loop spans 15 amino acids. Germline assignment: CDR1 SGHRS and CDR2 YFSETQ. In DNA, the CDR3 is TGCGCCAGCAGCTTCGGTGCGGTCACGTACAATGAGCAGTTCTTC. Translating it yields CASSFGAVTYNEQFF.

Comment on this clonotype: A much larger clonotype is one base distant, so this may be a read error. This chain connects TRBV2 to TRBJ2-5, with D tentatively TRBD1 or TRBD2 (5 bases each). Matching the DNA end better, TRBJ2-1 makes the J call doubtful. Germline CDR1 is SNHLY and CDR2 is FYNNEI. The CDR3 runs to 13 residues. As DNA, the CDR3 is TGTGCCAGCAGGGGGGACGGCCAAGAGACCCAGTTCTTC. It specifies CASRGDGQETQFF.

There are a few counts of this clonotype. The chain carries TRBV5-1 and TRBJ1-6; maybe TRBD1 (5 bases). Per germline, CDR1 SGHRS and CDR2 YFSETQ. The CDR3 has 14 amino acids. V was trimmed by 0 bases and J by 8 bases, leaving 9 bases between them. The CDR3 loop is CASSLEQDDSPLHF. In DNA, the CDR3 is TGCGCCAGCAGCTTGGAACAGGATGATTCACCCCTCCACTTT. The variable domain in full, with the rest retrieved from reference TRBV5-1 and TRBJ1-6, is KAGVTQTPRYLIKTRGQQVTLSCSPISGHRSVSWYQQTPGQGLQFLFEYFSETQRNKGNFPGRFSGRQFSNSRSEMNVSTLELGDSALYLCASSLEQDDSPLHFGNGTRLTVT.

The V and J genes are TRBV2 and TRBJ2-7, with no clear D. CDR1 is SNHLY and CDR2 is FYNNEI in the germline V gene. CDR3 length: 13 residues. V was trimmed by 6 bases and J by 7 bases, leaving 16 bases between them. The CDR3 spells CASSGLPQREQYF. The DNA for the CDR3 is TGTGCCAGCAGCGGATTGCCCCAAAGGGAGCAGTACTTC.

CDR3 protein: CASRFRETYNEQFF. CDR3 DNA: TGCGCCAGCAGGTTCCGGGAAACCTACAATGAGCAGTTCTTC. This chain links TRBV5-1 with TRBJ2-1; D is perhaps TRBD2 (5 bases). Germline CDR1 is SGHRS and CDR2 is YFSETQ. Between the trimmed V and J ends, which lost 5 bases and 2 bases, there was a span of 11 bases. The CDR3 has 14 residues.

This clonotype showed up just a few times. This chain uses TRBV28 with TRBJ2-5; no clear D. Trimming cost V 3 bases and J 1 base, with 6 bases left between them. Per the germline V gene, CDR1 is MDHEN and CDR2 is SYDVKM. This CDR3 has 13 amino acids. Here the CDR3 DNA reads TGTGCCAGCAGTTTGGCGACCCAAGAGACCCAGTACTTC. Its protein product is CASSLATQETQYF.

Concerning this clonotype itself: It may be a read error: a sequence one base away is much more abundant. This chain joins TRBV2 and TRBJ1-2; 7 nucleotides align to TRBD1. From germline, CDR1 is SNHLY and CDR2 FYNNEI. Trimming cost V 7 bases and J 0 bases; bases outside gene matches: 5. This CDR3 region has 14 residues. This chain's CDR3 is CASNEDRSNYGYTF. CDR3 DNA sequence: TGTGCCAGCAATGAGGACAGGTCTAACTATGGCTACACCTTC.

This clonotype appeared a few times. The gene calls are TRBV14 and TRBJ2-7, with no clear D. This CDR3 spans 15 amino acids. Trimming cost V 0 bases and J 0 bases, with 9 bases left between them. Germline loops: CDR1 SGHDN, CDR2 FVKESK. The CDR3 is CASSQEERASYEQYF. In nucleotides, the CDR3 is TGTGCCAGCAGCCAAGAAGAACGGGCCTCCTACGAGCAGTACTTC.